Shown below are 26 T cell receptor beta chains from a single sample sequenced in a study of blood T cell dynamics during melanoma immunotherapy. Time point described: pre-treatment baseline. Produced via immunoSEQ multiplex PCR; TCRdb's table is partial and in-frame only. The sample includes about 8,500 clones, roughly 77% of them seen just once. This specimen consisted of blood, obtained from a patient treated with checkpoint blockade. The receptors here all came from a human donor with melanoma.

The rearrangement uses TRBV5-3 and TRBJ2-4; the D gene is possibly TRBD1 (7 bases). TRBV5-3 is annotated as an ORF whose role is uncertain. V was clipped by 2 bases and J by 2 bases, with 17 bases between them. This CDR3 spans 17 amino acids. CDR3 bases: TGTGCCAGAAGCTTAGGACGGAGGGGGCTAACCAAAAACATTCAGTACTTC. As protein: CARSLGRRGLTKNIQYF.

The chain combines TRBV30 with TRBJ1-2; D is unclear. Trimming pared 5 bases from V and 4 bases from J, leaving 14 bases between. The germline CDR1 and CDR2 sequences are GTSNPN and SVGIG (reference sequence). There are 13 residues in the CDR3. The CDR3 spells CAWSATRTYGYTF. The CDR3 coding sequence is TGTGCCTGGTCAGCTACAAGGACCTATGGCTACACCTTC.

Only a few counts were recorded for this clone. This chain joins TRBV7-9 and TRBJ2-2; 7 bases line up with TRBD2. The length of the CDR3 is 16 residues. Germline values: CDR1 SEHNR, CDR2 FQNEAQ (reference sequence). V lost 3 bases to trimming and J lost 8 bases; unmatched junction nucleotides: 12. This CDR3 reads CASSFSSGGSDGELFF. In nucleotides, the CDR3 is TGTGCCAGCAGCTTCTCTAGCGGAGGATCCGATGGGGAGCTGTTTTTT.

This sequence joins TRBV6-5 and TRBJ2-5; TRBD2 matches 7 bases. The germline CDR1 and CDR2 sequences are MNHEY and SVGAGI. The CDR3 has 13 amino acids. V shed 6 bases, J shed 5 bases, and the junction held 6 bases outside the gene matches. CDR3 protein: CASRAGMGETQYF. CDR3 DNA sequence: TGTGCCAGCAGAGCGGGGATGGGGGAGACCCAGTACTTC.

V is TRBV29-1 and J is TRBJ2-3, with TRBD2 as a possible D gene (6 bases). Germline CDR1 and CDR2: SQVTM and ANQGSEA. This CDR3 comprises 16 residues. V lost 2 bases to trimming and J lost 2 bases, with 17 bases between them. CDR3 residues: CSVETGGGENTDTQYF. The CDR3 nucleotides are TGCAGCGTTGAAACCGGAGGCGGGGAAAACACAGATACGCAGTATTTT.

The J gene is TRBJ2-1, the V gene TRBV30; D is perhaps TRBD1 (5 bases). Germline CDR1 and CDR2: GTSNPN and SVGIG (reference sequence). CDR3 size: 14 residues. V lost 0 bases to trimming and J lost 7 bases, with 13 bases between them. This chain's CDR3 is CAWSVGAGWNEQFF. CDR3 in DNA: TGTGCCTGGAGTGTAGGGGCAGGGTGGAATGAGCAGTTCTTC.

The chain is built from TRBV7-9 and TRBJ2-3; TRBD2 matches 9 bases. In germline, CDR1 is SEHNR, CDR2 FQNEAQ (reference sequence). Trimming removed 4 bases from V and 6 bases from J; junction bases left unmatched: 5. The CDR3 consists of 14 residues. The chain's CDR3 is CASSSRTSADTQYF. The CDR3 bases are TGTGCCAGCAGCTCCCGGACTAGCGCCGATACGCAGTATTTT.

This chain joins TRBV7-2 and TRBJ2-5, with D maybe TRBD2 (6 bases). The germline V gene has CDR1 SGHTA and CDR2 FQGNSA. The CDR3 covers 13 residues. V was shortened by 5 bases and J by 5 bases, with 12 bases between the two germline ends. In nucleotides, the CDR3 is TGTGCCAGCAGCCGGGACTTCCAGGAGACCCAGTACTTC. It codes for CASSRDFQETQYF.

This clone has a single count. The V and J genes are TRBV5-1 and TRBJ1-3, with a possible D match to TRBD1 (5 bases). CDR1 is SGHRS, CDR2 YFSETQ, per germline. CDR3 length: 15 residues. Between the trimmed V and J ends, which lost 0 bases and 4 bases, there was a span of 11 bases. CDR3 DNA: TGCGCCAGCAGCTTGGAGGGACGACGCGGAAACACCATATATTTT. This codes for CASSLEGRRGNTIYF. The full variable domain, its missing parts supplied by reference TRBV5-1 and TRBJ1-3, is KAGVTQTPRYLIKTRGQQVTLSCSPISGHRSVSWYQQTPGQGLQFLFEYFSETQRNKGNFPGRFSGRQFSNSRSEMNVSTLELGDSALYLCASSLEGRRGNTIYFGEGSWLTVV.

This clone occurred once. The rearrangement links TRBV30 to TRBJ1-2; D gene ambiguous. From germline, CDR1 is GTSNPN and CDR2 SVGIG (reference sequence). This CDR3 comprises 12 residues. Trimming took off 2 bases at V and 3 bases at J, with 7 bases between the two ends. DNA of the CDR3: TGTGCCTGGAGTAATAGGGACTATGGCTACACCTTC. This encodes CAWSNRDYGYTF.

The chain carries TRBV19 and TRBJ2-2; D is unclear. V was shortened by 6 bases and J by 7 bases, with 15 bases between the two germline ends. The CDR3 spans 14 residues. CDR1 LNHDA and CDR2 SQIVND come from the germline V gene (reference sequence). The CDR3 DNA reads TGTGCCAGTAGGGCGATGGTGAGAGGCGGGGAGCTGTTTTTT. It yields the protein CASRAMVRGGELFF.

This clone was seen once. In DNA form, the CDR3 reads TGTGCCAGCATGATCCGGCTAGCGGGGAACAATGAGCAGTTCTTC. The encoded protein is CASMIRLAGNNEQFF. The rearrangement joins TRBV27 to TRBJ2-1; 9 bases match TRBD2. The CDR3 is 15 residues long. V was clipped by 7 bases and J by 5 bases; unmatched bases: 9. Germline V gene sequence: CDR1 MNHEY, CDR2 SMNVEV (reference sequence).

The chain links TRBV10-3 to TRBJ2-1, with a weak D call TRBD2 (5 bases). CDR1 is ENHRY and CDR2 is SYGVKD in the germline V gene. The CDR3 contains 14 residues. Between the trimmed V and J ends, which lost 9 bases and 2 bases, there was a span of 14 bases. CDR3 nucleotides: TGTGCCATGGGTTTCTCCGGGACCTACAATGAGCAGTTCTTC. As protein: CAMGFSGTYNEQFF.

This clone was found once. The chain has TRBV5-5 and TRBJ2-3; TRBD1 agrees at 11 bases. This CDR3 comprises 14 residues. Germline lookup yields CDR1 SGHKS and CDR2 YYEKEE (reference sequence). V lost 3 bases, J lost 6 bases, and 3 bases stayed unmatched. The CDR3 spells CASSWGQGGDTQYF. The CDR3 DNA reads TGTGCCAGCAGCTGGGGACAGGGGGGCGATACGCAGTATTTT.

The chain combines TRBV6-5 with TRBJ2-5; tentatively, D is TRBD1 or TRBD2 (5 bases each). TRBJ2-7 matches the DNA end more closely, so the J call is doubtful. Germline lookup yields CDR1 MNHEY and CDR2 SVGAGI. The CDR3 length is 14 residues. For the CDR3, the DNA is TGTGCCAGCAGTTATGGGACGAGCTCCTACGAGCAGTACTTC. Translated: CASSYGTSSYEQYF.

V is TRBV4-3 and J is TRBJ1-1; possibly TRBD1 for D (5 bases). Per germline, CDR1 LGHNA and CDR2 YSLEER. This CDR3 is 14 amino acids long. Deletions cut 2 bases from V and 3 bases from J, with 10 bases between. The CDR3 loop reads CASSQIGTHTEAFF. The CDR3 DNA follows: TGCGCCAGCAGCCAAATCGGGACCCACACTGAAGCTTTCTTT.

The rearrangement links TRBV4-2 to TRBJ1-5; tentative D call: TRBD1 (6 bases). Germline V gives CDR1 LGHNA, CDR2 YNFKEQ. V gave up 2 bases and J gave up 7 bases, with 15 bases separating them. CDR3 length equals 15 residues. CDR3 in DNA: TGTGCCAGCAGCCAAATCGACGAGGGGGGACAGCCCCAGCATTTT. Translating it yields CASSQIDEGGQPQHF.

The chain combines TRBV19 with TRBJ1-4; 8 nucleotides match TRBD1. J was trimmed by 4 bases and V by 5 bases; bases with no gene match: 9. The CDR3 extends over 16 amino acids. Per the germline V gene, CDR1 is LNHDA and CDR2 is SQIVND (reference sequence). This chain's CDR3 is CASSLLQGARNEKLFF. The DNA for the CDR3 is TGTGCCAGTAGTCTCCTCCAGGGGGCCCGTAATGAAAAACTGTTTTTT.

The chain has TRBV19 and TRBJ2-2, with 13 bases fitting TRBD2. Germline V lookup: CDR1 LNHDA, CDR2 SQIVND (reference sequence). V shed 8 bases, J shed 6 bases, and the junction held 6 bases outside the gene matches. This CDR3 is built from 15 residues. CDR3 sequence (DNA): TGTGCCAGTTCAAAACTAGCGGGGGGGCCCGGGGAGCTGTTTTTT. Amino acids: CASSKLAGGPGELFF.

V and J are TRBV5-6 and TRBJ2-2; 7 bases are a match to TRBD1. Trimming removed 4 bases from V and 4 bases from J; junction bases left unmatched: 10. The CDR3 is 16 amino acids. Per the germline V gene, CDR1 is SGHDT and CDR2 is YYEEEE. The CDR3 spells CASSGTGTDGTGELFF. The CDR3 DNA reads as TGTGCCAGCAGCGGAACCGGGACAGACGGCACCGGGGAGCTGTTTTTT.

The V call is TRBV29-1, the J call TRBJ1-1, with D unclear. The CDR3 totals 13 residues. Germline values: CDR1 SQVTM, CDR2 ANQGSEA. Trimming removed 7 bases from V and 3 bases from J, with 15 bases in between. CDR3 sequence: CSATVFRDTEAFF. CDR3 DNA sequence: TGCAGCGCCACAGTCTTCCGGGACACTGAAGCTTTCTTT.

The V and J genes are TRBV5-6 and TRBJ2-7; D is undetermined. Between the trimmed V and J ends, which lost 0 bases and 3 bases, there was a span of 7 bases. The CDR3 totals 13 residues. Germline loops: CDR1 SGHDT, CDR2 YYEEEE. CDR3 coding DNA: TGTGCCAGCAGCTTGGACCTCTTCTACGAGCAGTACTTC. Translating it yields CASSLDLFYEQYF.

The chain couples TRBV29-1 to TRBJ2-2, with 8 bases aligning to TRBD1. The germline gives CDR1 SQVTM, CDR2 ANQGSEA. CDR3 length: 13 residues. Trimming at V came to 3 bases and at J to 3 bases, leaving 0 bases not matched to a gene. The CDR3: CSVETGDTGELFF. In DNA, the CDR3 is TGCAGCGTTGAGACAGGGGACACCGGGGAGCTGTTTTTT.

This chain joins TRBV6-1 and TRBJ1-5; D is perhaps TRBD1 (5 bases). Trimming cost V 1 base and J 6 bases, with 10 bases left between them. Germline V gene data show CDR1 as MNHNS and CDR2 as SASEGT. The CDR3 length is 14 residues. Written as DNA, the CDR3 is TGTGCCAGCAGTGAAGGTCCGGGGGGTCAGCCCCAGCATTTT. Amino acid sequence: CASSEGPGGQPQHF.

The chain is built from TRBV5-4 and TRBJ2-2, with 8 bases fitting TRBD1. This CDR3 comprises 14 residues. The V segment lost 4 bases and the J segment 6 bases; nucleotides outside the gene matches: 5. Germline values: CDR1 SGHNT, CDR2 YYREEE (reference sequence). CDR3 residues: CASSLDRGSGELFF. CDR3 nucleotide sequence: TGTGCCAGCAGCCTTGACAGGGGTTCCGGGGAGCTGTTTTTT.

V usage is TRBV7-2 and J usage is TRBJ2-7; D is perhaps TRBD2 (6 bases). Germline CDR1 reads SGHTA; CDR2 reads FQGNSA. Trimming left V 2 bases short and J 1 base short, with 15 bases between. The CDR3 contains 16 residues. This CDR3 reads CASSLKGGALSYEQYF. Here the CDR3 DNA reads TGTGCCAGCAGCTTAAAAGGAGGGGCCCTGTCCTACGAGCAGTACTTC.